The clone carrying this T cell receptor beta chain was seen more than once but under ten times. Both TRBC1 and TRBC2 were covered by a beta constant-region primer of two equimolar oligonucleotides. Each CDR3 protein is one row after TCRdb ran MiXCR on the UMI-ligation and nested PCR reads. This sample has 81,000 or so distinct CDR3 sequences, with 7% to 8% found just once. The CDR3 sequence is 16 residues long. Trimming cost V 1 base and J 7 bases; bases outside gene matches: 8. The germline V gene encodes CDR1 SGHDN and CDR2 FVKESK. This record belongs to a study of naive and memory T cell subsets. Sequencing was done on a sample of central memory CD4+ T cells from blood. The sequence derives from a human donor in good health. This sequence joins TRBV14 and TRBJ2-1, with 9 bases matching TRBD2. The CDR3 protein is CASSQGSGGGFNEQFF. Here the CDR3 DNA reads TGTGCCAGCAGCCAAGGTAGCGGGGGTGGTTTTAATGAGCAGTTCTTC.